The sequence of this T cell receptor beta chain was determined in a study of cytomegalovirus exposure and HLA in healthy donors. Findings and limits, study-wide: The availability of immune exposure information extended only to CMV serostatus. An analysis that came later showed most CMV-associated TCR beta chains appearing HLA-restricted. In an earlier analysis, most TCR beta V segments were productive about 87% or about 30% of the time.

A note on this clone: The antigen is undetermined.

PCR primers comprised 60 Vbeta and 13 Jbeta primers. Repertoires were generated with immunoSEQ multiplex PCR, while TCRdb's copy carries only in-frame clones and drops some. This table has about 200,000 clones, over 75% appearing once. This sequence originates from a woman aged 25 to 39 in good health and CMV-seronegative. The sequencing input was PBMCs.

CDR3 in amino acids: CASSDYRSEPQYF. DNA for the CDR3: TGTGCCAGCAGTGACTACAGATCCGAGCCCCAGTACTTC. The chain uses TRBV6-6 and TRBJ2-5, with D perhaps matching TRBD2 (5 bases). Germline V gene lookup returns CDR1 MNHNY and CDR2 SVGAGI (reference sequence). Trimming cost V 5 bases and J 9 bases, with 16 bases left between them. The CDR3 has 13 residues.